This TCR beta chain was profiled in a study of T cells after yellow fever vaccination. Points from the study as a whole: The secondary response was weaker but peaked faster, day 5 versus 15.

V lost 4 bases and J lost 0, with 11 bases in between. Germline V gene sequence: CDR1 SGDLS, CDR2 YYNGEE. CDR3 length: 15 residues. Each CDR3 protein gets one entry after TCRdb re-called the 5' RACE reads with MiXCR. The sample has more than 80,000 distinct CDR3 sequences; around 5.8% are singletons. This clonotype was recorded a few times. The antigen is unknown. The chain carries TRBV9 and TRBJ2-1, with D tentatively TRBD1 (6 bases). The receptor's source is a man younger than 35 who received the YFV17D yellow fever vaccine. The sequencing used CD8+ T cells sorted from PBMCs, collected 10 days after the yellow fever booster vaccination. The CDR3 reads CASSPGQSSYNEQFF. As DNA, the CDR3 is TGTGCCAGCAGCCCCGGACAGAGCTCCTACAATGAGCAGTTCTTC. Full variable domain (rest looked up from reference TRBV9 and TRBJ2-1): DSGVTQTPKHLITATGQRVTLRCSPRSGDLSVYWYQQSLDQGLQFLIQYYNGEERAKGNILERFSAQQFPDLHSELNLSSLELGDSALYFCASSPGQSSYNEQFFGPGTRLTVL.